One and the same sample provided the 32 T cell receptor beta chains below, sequenced in a study of T cell repertoires in cytomegalovirus infection. TCRdb re-called the reads through MiXCR, storing one row per CDR3 protein. The sample lists roughly 200,000 distinct CDR3 sequences, roughly 17% occurring once. The sequencing sample was made of CD8+ T cells from PBMCs. The receptors were gathered from a human donor in good health (CMV status not recorded). Some clones in this sample may be carry-over from other donors' samples.

The gene calls are TRBV28 and TRBJ2-2; D call uncertain. The germline gives CDR1 MDHEN, CDR2 SYDVKM. The CDR3 spans 14 residues. V shed 8 bases and J shed 1 base, with 11 bases lying between them. DNA for the CDR3: TGTGCCAGCTACTCTAGGGAGAACACCGGGGAGCTGTTTTTT. This translates into CASYSRENTGELFF.

The V and J genes are TRBV28 and TRBJ2-7, with D possibly matching TRBD2 (6 bases). Germline V gene sequence: CDR1 MDHEN, CDR2 SYDVKM. The CDR3 is 13 amino acids. Trimming stripped 3 bases from V and 1 base from J, with 7 bases between. CDR3 coding DNA: TGTGCCAGCAGTTTTGCGGGGTCCTACGAGCAGTACTTC. Its translation is CASSFAGSYEQYF.

The chain carries TRBV20-1 and TRBJ1-1; tentatively, D is TRBD1 (5 bases). The germline V and J ends were trimmed by 0 bases and 0 bases, with 14 bases remaining between them. There are 16 residues in the CDR3. Per germline, CDR1 DFQATT and CDR2 SNEGSKA (reference sequence). The CDR3 reads CSARDYKGSMNTEAFF. As DNA, the CDR3 is TGCAGTGCTAGAGATTATAAGGGGAGTATGAACACTGAAGCTTTCTTT.

CDR3 region: CASSFTLLNTEAFF. CDR3 sequence (DNA): TGTGCCAGCAGCTTTACACTCTTGAACACTGAAGCTTTCTTT. V gene TRBV7-2 combines with J gene TRBJ1-1; D not certain. The germline V and J ends were trimmed by 3 bases and 0 bases, with 8 bases remaining between them. The germline V gene encodes CDR1 SGHTA and CDR2 FQGNSA. This CDR3 has 14 amino acids. Filled out from reference TRBV7-2 and TRBJ1-1, the complete variable domain reads GAGVSQSPSNKVTEKGKDVELRCDPISGHTALYWYRQSLGQGLEFLIYFQGNSAPDKSGLPSDRFSAERTGGSVSTLTIQRTQQEDSAVYLCASSFTLLNTEAFFGQGTRLTVV.

The gene calls are TRBV7-8 and TRBJ2-7, with D tentatively TRBD1 (6 bases). V was trimmed by 3 bases and J by 4 bases, leaving 10 bases between them. Germline V gene data show CDR1 as SGHVS and CDR2 as FQNEAQ. This CDR3 has 13 amino acids. CDR3 sequence reads: CASSLGARYEQYF. The CDR3 region has the DNA TGTGCCAGCAGCTTGGGGGCCCGGTACGAGCAGTACTTC. The entire variable domain, with the rest obtained from reference TRBV7-8 and TRBJ2-7, is as follows: GAGVSQSPRYKVAKRGQDVALRCDPISGHVSLFWYQQALGQGPEFLTYFQNEAQLDKSGLPSDRFFAERPEGSVSTLKIQRTQQEDSAVYLCASSLGARYEQYFGPGTRLTVT.

This CDR3 reads CSVEDRGQGGAGANVLTF. DNA for the CDR3: TGCAGCGTTGAAGATCGGGGGCAAGGAGGAGCTGGGGCCAACGTCCTGACTTTC. V is TRBV29-1 and J is TRBJ2-6, with D possibly being TRBD1 or TRBD2 (6 bases each). Trimming cost V 0 bases and J 2 bases, with 17 bases left between them. CDR1 is SQVTM and CDR2 is ANQGSEA in the germline V gene. This CDR3 is 18 amino acids long.

The chain uses TRBV6-6 and TRBJ1-6, with no clear D. The V gene lost 3 bases and the J gene lost 9 bases, with 6 bases spanning the gap. CDR3 length equals 12 residues. Germline CDR1 reads MNHNY; CDR2 reads SVGAGI (reference sequence). The CDR3: CASSYRASPLHF. The CDR3 DNA reads as TGTGCCAGCAGTTATAGGGCTTCACCCCTCCACTTT.

This clonotype was detected a few times. This CDR3 reads CASSDNMRARAFF. CDR3 nucleotide sequence: TGTGCCAGCAGCGACAACATGAGGGCCAGAGCTTTCTTT. The chain is built from TRBV7-6 and TRBJ1-1; D not resolved. The CDR3 length is 13 residues. The V end lost 5 bases, the J end lost 10 bases, and 17 bases lay between the germline ends. From germline, CDR1 is SGHVS and CDR2 FNYEAQ.

The chain joins TRBV5-1 to TRBJ2-7; D could derive from TRBD1 or TRBD2 (5 bases each). The CDR3 is 15 residues long. CDR1 and CDR2 from the germline V gene are SGHRS and YFSETQ. V was trimmed by 0 bases and J by 3 bases, leaving 13 bases between them. The CDR3 DNA is TGCGCCAGCAGCTTGGCCGGGGACGGGTTCTACGAGCAGTACTTC. It codes for CASSLAGDGFYEQYF. The full variable domain, with the rest looked up from reference TRBV5-1 and TRBJ2-7, is KAGVTQTPRYLIKTRGQQVTLSCSPISGHRSVSWYQQTPGQGLQFLFEYFSETQRNKGNFPGRFSGRQFSNSRSEMNVSTLELGDSALYLCASSLAGDGFYEQYFGPGTRLTVT.

This clonotype was counted only a few times. The V gene is TRBV11-2, the J gene TRBJ2-3, with D maybe TRBD2 (7 bases). The CDR3 has 15 amino acids. The V gene lost 1 base and the J gene lost 5 bases, with 13 bases spanning the gap. CDR1 SGHAT and CDR2 FQNNGV come from the germline V gene. CDR3 in amino acids: CASSLVGGPKDTQYF. The CDR3 nucleotides read TGTGCCAGCAGCTTAGTCGGGGGGCCTAAAGATACGCAGTATTTT.

The V and J genes are TRBV7-9 and TRBJ1-2; D gene uncertain. Trimming left V 5 bases short and J 2 bases short, with 12 bases between. Germline-derived CDR1 and CDR2 are SEHNR and FQNEAQ (reference sequence). This CDR3 region has 14 residues. CDR3 nucleotides: TGTGCCAGCAGCCCGGGTATAGGGAACTATGGCTACACCTTC. It codes for CASSPGIGNYGYTF.

This clonotype was detected only a few times. The V gene is TRBV29-1, the J gene TRBJ2-2; D is perhaps TRBD1 (6 bases). Germline V gives CDR1 SQVTM, CDR2 ANQGSEA. Trimming shortened V by 3 bases and J by 1 base, and 6 bases separated the two germline ends. The CDR3 is 13 amino acids. In DNA form, the CDR3 reads TGCAGCGTTGAGACAGGGAACACCGGGGAGCTGTTTTTT. It yields the protein CSVETGNTGELFF.

In its sample, this clonotype was seen a few times. V usage is TRBV6-2 or TRBV6-3 and J usage is TRBJ1-5; D gene uncertain. The germline V gene encodes CDR1 MNHEY and CDR2 SVGEGT. The V and J ends lost 2 bases and 5 bases respectively, with 13 bases between them. CDR3 length: 15 amino acids. The DNA for the CDR3 is TGTGCCAGCAGTTACCCTAGTCCGGGTTATCAGCCCCAGCATTTT. This translates into CASSYPSPGYQPQHF.

This clonotype was counted ten times or more. CDR3 DNA: TGTGCCAGCGGCTTCGAGGGCTGGGGCTACACCTTC. Translating gives CASGFEGWGYTF. The chain carries TRBV6-2 or TRBV6-3 and TRBJ1-2; D is undetermined. Trimming took 8 bases from V and 8 from J, leaving 15 bases between them. Germline CDR1 reads MNHEY; CDR2 reads SVGEGT. CDR3 length equals 12 residues.

This clonotype was seen a few times. V is TRBV7-9 and J is TRBJ1-2; a possible D gene is TRBD1 (6 bases). There are 15 residues in the CDR3. Between the trimmed V and J ends, which lost 5 bases and 2 bases, there was a span of 15 bases. CDR1 is SEHNR, CDR2 FQNEAQ, per germline (reference sequence). The CDR3 DNA sequence: TGTGCCAGCAGCCGAACAGGGCAGGGAAACTATGGCTACACCTTC. This encodes CASSRTGQGNYGYTF.

The V call is TRBV14, the J call TRBJ1-2; D ambiguous. This CDR3 is 13 amino acids long. The V end lost 1 base, the J end lost 2 bases, and 5 bases lay between the germline ends. Germline CDR1 reads SGHDN; CDR2 reads FVKESK. The CDR3 loop reads CASSQGNNYGYTF. The CDR3, as DNA: TGTGCCAGCAGCCAAGGGAACAACTATGGCTACACCTTC.

J is TRBJ2-3 and V is TRBV14; possibly TRBD1 for D (5 bases). This CDR3 has 13 residues. Trimming shortened V by 8 bases and J by 2 bases, and 11 bases separated the two germline ends. CDR1 SGHDN and CDR2 FVKESK come from the germline V gene. CDR3 residues: CASSWGTTDTQYF. The CDR3 nucleotides read TGTGCCAGCTCCTGGGGCACCACAGATACGCAGTATTTT.

The V and J genes are TRBV12-3 or TRBV12-4 and TRBJ1-1, with TRBD1 as a possible D gene (5 bases). Trimming took 6 bases from V and 4 from J, leaving 15 bases between them. The CDR3 extends over 14 amino acids. The CDR3 nucleotides read TGTGCCAGCAGGTCGGGACCACAGGCCACTGAAGCTTTCTTT. It translates to CASRSGPQATEAFF.

This clonotype showed up just a few times. The chain has TRBV12-3 or TRBV12-4 and TRBJ1-4; D is unclear. This CDR3 spans 13 amino acids. V was clipped by 7 bases and J by 0 bases, with 6 bases between them. The CDR3 spells CASTSATNEKLFF. CDR3 nucleotides: TGTGCCAGCACGTCAGCAACTAATGAAAAACTGTTTTTT.

This clonotype has a handful of counts. The chain joins TRBV25-1 to TRBJ2-1; D possibly corresponds to TRBD2 (5 bases). Trimming shortened V by 10 bases and J by 5 bases, and 6 bases separated the two germline ends. CDR1 is MGHDK, CDR2 SYGVNS, per germline. The CDR3 length is 10 residues. The DNA for the CDR3 is TGTGCCACCGGGGACAATGAGCAGTTCTTC. Its translation is CATGDNEQFF.

The rearrangement uses TRBV6-1 and TRBJ2-2; D is unclear. This CDR3 contains 15 residues. The germline CDR1 and CDR2 sequences are MNHNS and SASEGT. V was pared by 6 bases and J by 3 bases, with 14 bases between. CDR3 in amino acids: CASSQTFEDTGELFF. CDR3 bases: TGTGCCAGCAGCCAAACCTTCGAAGACACCGGGGAGCTGTTTTTT.

This chain connects TRBV28 to TRBJ1-4; D gene unclear. Germline CDR1 MDHEN, CDR2 SYDVKM. CDR3 length: 14 residues. Trimming pared 7 bases from V and 4 bases from J, leaving 13 bases between. The CDR3 nucleotides are TGTGCCAGCAATCTTGTGAGGGATAATGAAAAACTGTTTTTT. Translation: CASNLVRDNEKLFF. The full variable domain, with the rest looked up from reference TRBV28 and TRBJ1-4, is DVKVTQSSRYLVKRTGEKVFLECVQDMDHENMFWYRQDPGLGLRLIYFSYDVKMKEKGDIPEGYSVSREKKERFSLILESASTNQTSMYLCASNLVRDNEKLFFGSGTQLSVL.

The V gene is TRBV10-2, the J gene TRBJ2-7, with D perhaps TRBD2 (6 bases). The CDR3 consists of 13 residues. The V end lost 3 bases, the J end lost 3 bases, and 9 bases lay between the germline ends. Germline CDR1 reads WSHSY; CDR2 reads SAAADI. The CDR3 DNA sequence: TGCGCCAGCAGTGACGGAGGGTTCTACGAGCAGTACTTC. Translated: CASSDGGFYEQYF.

The chain uses TRBV11-2 and TRBJ2-2, with 8 bases lining up with TRBD2. This CDR3 has 19 residues. V lost 1 base to trimming and J lost 4 bases; unmatched junction nucleotides: 14. Germline assignment: CDR1 SGHAT and CDR2 FQNNGV. CDR3 bases: TGTGCCAGCAGCTTAGTTTTTTTCAGTGGCGGGGGGCCCACCGGGGAGCTGTTTTTT. The encoded protein is CASSLVFFSGGGPTGELFF.

This clonotype appeared once. V usage is TRBV12-3 or TRBV12-4 and J usage is TRBJ2-1, with 7 bases that match TRBD1. CDR3 length: 13 residues. V trimming: 10 bases; J trimming: 14 bases; junction bases outside the gene matches: 17. The CDR3 bases are TGTGCCACCCTACCGAAAGGAAGGGACAGTAAGTTCTTC. It is translated as CATLPKGRDSKFF.

This clonotype was counted at least ten times. CDR3 protein: CASPVGGGAGNTIYF. The CDR3 DNA is TGTGCCAGCCCCGTGGGAGGGGGCGCTGGAAACACCATATATTTT. V and J are TRBV12-3 or TRBV12-4 and TRBJ1-3, with 7 bases that match TRBD1. The trim removed 8 bases at V and 2 bases at J, leaving 9 bases unmatched. The CDR3 spans 15 residues.

V and J are TRBV20-1 and TRBJ2-5, with D maybe TRBD1 (6 bases). The CDR3 is 12 residues long. Germline CDR1 DFQATT, CDR2 SNEGSKA (reference sequence). The V end lost 2 bases, the J end lost 7 bases, and 11 bases lay between the germline ends. DNA for the CDR3: TGCAGTGCTAGACCGGACAGCGGGACCCAGTACTTC. It specifies CSARPDSGTQYF.

This clonotype was picked up a small number of times. This chain joins TRBV3-1 and TRBJ2-7; D is undetermined. V lost 0 bases and J lost 4, with 4 bases in between. This CDR3 contains 12 residues. Germline loops: CDR1 LGHDT, CDR2 YNNKEL (reference sequence). CDR3: CASSQDRYEQYF. The CDR3 region has the DNA TGTGCCAGCAGCCAAGATCGGTACGAGCAGTACTTC.

V usage is TRBV6-2 or TRBV6-3 and J usage is TRBJ1-6; 8 bases align to TRBD1. V dropped 0 bases and J dropped 9; count of bases not matched to a gene: 4. The CDR3 sequence is 15 residues long. Looked up from germline, CDR1 is MNHEY and CDR2 is SVGEGT. The CDR3 sequence is CASSYSGTGPSPLHF. The CDR3 DNA reads TGTGCCAGCAGTTACTCCGGGACAGGCCCTTCACCCCTCCACTTT.

The CDR3 spells CASSPNAAGGTEAFF. In nucleotides, the CDR3 is TGTGCCAGCAGCCCCAATGCGGCAGGCGGTACTGAAGCTTTCTTT. The rearrangement uses TRBV9 and TRBJ1-1, with D unclear. V lost 4 bases and J 5 bases, leaving 18 bases between the germline ends. The CDR3 totals 15 residues. Germline lookup yields CDR1 SGDLS and CDR2 YYNGEE. Supplemented by reference TRBV9 and TRBJ1-1, the full variable domain reads DSGVTQTPKHLITATGQRVTLRCSPRSGDLSVYWYQQSLDQGLQFLIQYYNGEERAKGNILERFSAQQFPDLHSELNLSSLELGDSALYFCASSPNAAGGTEAFFGQGTRLTVV.

V gene TRBV5-6 combines with J gene TRBJ2-3; 7 bases align to TRBD1. J was trimmed by 6 bases and V by 4 bases; bases with no gene match: 14. The CDR3 loop spans 16 amino acids. CDR1 and CDR2 from the germline V gene are SGHDT and YYEEEE. The DNA for the CDR3 is TGTGCCAGCAGCCACCTCCGGGACAGAAGAACGGATACGCAGTATTTT. This gives the protein CASSHLRDRRTDTQYF.

In its sample, this clonotype was seen a few times. The V gene is TRBV28, the J gene TRBJ1-5, with D unclear. Germline values: CDR1 MDHEN, CDR2 SYDVKM. V lost 4 bases to trimming and J lost 3 bases, with 7 bases between them. This CDR3 has 13 amino acids. The CDR3 protein is CASSWTNNQPQHF. The CDR3 DNA is TGTGCCAGCAGTTGGACCAACAATCAGCCCCAGCATTTT.